These 8 T cell receptor beta chains share one sample of origin, sequenced in a study of T cells after yellow fever vaccination. TCRdb re-called the 5' RACE reads through MiXCR, storing one row per CDR3 protein. The data contain approximately 300,000 distinct CDR3 sequences, about 10% of them singletons. The sample in question was CD4+ T cells sorted from PBMCs, obtained 45 days after the yellow fever booster vaccination. The receptors were sampled from a man between 18 and 35 years old who received the YFV17D yellow fever vaccine.

V and J are TRBV7-7 and TRBJ1-1; 7 bases fit TRBD1. The J segment lost 3 bases and the V segment lost 1 base, leaving 5 bases of the junction unmatched. Per germline, CDR1 SSHAT and CDR2 FNYEAQ (reference sequence). There are 15 residues in the CDR3. CDR3: CASSLVAGGDTEAFF. Here the CDR3 DNA reads TGTGCCAGCAGCTTAGTGGCAGGGGGGGACACTGAAGCTTTCTTT.

In nucleotides, the CDR3 is TGTGCCAGCAGCGGGACCAGCTCCTACAATGAGCAGTTCTTC. Its translation: CASSGTSSYNEQFF. The chain is built from TRBV12-3 or TRBV12-4 and TRBJ2-1, with D perhaps given as TRBD1 or TRBD2 (5 bases each). The V end lost 6 bases, the J end lost 0 bases, and 9 bases lay between the germline ends. The CDR3 is made up of 14 amino acids.

The V call is TRBV20-1, the J call TRBJ2-3; 12 bases match TRBD2. CDR3 length: 15 residues. Trimming cost V 3 bases and J 3 bases; bases outside gene matches: 4. In germline, CDR1 is DFQATT, CDR2 SNEGSKA (reference sequence). Here the CDR3 reads CSARLAGGRTDTQYF. The DNA of the CDR3 is TGCAGTGCTAGGCTAGCGGGGGGGCGAACAGATACGCAGTATTTT.

This clonotype was counted between two and nine times. The chain uses TRBV6-2 or TRBV6-3 and TRBJ2-7; no clear D. Germline assignment: CDR1 MNHEY and CDR2 SVGEGT. The V end lost 10 bases, the J end lost 5 bases, and 18 bases lay between the germline ends. The CDR3 totals 13 residues. The CDR3 DNA reads as TGTGCCACCTTGGACCTTAACGGAGACGAGCAGTACGTC. Its protein is CATLDLNGDEQYV.

The chain has TRBV7-9 and TRBJ1-2, with TRBD1 matching 10 bases. The ends lost 2 bases at V and 4 bases at J; junction bases unmatched: 4. Germline CDR1 SEHNR, CDR2 FQNEAQ (reference sequence). This CDR3 has 15 amino acids. The CDR3 here is CASSLTGTGAYGYTF. The DNA for the CDR3 is TGTGCCAGCAGCTTAACCGGGACAGGGGCCTATGGCTACACCTTC.

This clonotype was counted only a few times. The chain links TRBV6-2 or TRBV6-3 to TRBJ1-5, with 10 nucleotides matching TRBD1. Germline lookup yields CDR1 MNHEY and CDR2 SVGEGT. The V and J ends lost 7 bases and 2 bases, in that order; junction bases with no gene match: 2. The CDR3 length is 14 residues. The CDR3 coding sequence is TGTGCCAGCACCGGACAGGGGGGCAATCAGCCCCAGCATTTT. This gives the protein CASTGQGGNQPQHF.

The rearrangement uses TRBV4-2 and TRBJ2-3; tentatively, D is TRBD2 (7 bases). Germline V gene sequence: CDR1 LGHNA, CDR2 YNFKEQ. This CDR3 comprises 18 residues. V shed 2 bases and J shed 0 bases, with 18 bases lying between them. The CDR3 sequence: CASSQSPARGASTDTQYF. The CDR3 DNA reads TGTGCCAGCAGCCAAAGTCCGGCCCGGGGGGCTAGCACAGATACGCAGTATTTT.

This clonotype appeared a few times. The chain combines TRBV7-2 with TRBJ1-2; maybe TRBD1 (6 bases). Germline V gene data show CDR1 as SGHTA and CDR2 as FQGNSA. V lost 1 base, J lost 8 bases, and 14 bases lay in between. The CDR3 extends over 14 amino acids. This chain's CDR3 is CASSLVAGDQGYTF. CDR3 nucleotides: TGTGCCAGCAGCTTAGTCGCAGGGGATCAGGGCTACACCTTC.